This T cell receptor (beta chain) was found in a study of T cell responses to AZD1222 COVID-19 vaccine. Study outcomes and limitations: The study found Spike-specific TCR breadth and depth rose after two AZD1222 doses. Reportedly, nearly half of unique spike TCRs recognized epitopes outside B.1.351/B.1.1.7 mutations. Among those given AZD1222, only five or six were seropositive at baseline.

Concerning this clone: No antigen is known for it.

Sequencing used immunoSEQ multiplex PCR; TCRdb keeps in-frame clones, though not all of them. This table holds 55,000 to 70,000 clones, about 88% found once. Trimming took 6 bases from V and 3 from J; bases not matched to a gene: 8. Germline CDR1 is SGHVS and CDR2 is FNYEAQ. This CDR3 has 15 amino acids. This sequence originates from an adult who received the AZD1222 COVID-19 vaccine. Sequencing used peripheral blood, obtained 28 days after the second AZD1222 dose. J is TRBJ2-3 and V is TRBV7-6; 8 bases match TRBD1. The CDR3 DNA reads TGTGCCAGCAGTCTCGGACAGGGTAGGACAGATACGCAGTATTTT. It is translated as CASSLGQGRTDTQYF.